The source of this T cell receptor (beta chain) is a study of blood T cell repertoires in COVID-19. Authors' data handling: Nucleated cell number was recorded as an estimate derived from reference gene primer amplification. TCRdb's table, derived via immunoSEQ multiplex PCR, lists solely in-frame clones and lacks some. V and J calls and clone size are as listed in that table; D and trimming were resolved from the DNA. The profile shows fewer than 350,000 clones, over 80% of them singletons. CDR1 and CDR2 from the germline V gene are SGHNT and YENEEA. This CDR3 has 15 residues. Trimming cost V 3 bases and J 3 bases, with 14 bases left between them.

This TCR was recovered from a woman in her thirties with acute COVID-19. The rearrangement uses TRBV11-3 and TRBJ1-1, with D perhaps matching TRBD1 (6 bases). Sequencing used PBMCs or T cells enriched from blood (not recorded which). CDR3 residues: CASSLRQGPDTEAFF. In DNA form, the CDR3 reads TGTGCCAGCAGCTTGCGTCAGGGGCCTGACACTGAAGCTTTCTTT. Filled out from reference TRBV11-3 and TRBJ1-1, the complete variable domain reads EAGVVQSPRYKIIEKKQPVAFWCNPISGHNTLYWYLQNLGQGPELLIRYENEEAVDDSQLPKDRFSAERLKGVDSTLKIQPAELGDSAVYLCASSLRQGPDTEAFFGQGTRLTVV.